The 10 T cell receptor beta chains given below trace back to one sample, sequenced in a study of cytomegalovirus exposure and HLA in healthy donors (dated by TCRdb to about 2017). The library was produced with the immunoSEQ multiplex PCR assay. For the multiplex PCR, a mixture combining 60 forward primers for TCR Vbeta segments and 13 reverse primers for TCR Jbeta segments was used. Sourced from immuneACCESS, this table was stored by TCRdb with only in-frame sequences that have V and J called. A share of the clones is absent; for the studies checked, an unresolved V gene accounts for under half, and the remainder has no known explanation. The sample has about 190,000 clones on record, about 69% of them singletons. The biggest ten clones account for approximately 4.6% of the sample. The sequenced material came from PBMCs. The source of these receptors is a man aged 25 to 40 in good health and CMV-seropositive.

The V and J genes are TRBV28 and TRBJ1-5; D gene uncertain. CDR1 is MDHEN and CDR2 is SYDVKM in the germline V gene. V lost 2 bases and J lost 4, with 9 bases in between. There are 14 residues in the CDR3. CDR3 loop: CASSLIRQNQPQHF. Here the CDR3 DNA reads TGTGCCAGCAGTTTAATTCGCCAGAATCAGCCCCAGCATTTT.

CDR3 sequence reads: CASSQEAGRETQYF. CDR3 nucleotides: TGCGCCAGCAGCCAAGAAGCAGGGAGGGAGACCCAGTACTTC. This chain connects TRBV4-3 to TRBJ2-5, with D possibly being TRBD2 (6 bases). CDR3 size: 14 residues. Germline V gene data show CDR1 as LGHNA and CDR2 as YSLEER. Deletions cut 0 bases from V and 5 bases from J, with 10 bases between.

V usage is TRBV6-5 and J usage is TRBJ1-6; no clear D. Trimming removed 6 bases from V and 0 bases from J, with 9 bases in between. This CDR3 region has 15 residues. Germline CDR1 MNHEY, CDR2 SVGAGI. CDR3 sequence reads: CASSLRNSYNSPLHF. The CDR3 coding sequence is TGTGCCAGCAGCCTCAGGAACTCCTATAATTCACCCCTCCACTTT.

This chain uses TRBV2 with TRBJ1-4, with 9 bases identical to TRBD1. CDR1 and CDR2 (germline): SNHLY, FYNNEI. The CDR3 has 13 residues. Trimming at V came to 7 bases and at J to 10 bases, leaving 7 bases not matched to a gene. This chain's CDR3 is CASTNDRGGKLFF. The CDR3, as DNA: TGTGCCAGCACTAACGACAGGGGGGGAAAACTGTTTTTT.

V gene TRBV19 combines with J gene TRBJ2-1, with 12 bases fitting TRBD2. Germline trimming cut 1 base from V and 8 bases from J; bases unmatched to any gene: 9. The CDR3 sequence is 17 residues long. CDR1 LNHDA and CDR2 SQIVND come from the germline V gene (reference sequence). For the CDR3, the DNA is TGTGCCAGTAGTATAGGGACTAGCGGGAACGGCGCGGATGAGCAGTTCTTC. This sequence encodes CASSIGTSGNGADEQFF. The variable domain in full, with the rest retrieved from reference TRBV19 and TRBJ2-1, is DGGITQSPKYLFRKEGQNVTLSCEQNLNHDAMYWYRQDPGQGLRLIYYSQIVNDFQKGDIAEGYSVSREKKESFPLTVTSAQKNPTAFYLCASSIGTSGNGADEQFFGPGTRLTVL.

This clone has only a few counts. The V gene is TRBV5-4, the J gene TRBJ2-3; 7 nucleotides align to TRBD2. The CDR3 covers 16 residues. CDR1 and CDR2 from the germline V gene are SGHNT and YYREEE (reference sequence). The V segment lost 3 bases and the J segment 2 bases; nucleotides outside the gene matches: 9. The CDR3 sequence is CASSYPASGDTDTQYF. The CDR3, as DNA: TGTGCCAGCAGCTACCCCGCTAGCGGAGACACAGATACGCAGTATTTT.

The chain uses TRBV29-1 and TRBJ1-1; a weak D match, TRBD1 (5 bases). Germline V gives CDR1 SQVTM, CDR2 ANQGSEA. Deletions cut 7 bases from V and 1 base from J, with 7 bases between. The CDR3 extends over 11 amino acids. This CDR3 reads CSGDRNTEAFF. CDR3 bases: TGCAGCGGAGACAGGAACACTGAAGCTTTCTTT.

The CDR3 reads CASTSGTGSQPQHF. The CDR3 coding sequence is TGTGCCAGCACCTCAGGGACAGGGAGTCAGCCCCAGCATTTT. This sequence joins TRBV6-1 and TRBJ1-5; TRBD1 aligns across 9 bases. Trimming at V came to 7 bases and at J to 6 bases, leaving 7 bases not matched to a gene. Germline V lookup: CDR1 MNHNS, CDR2 SASEGT. This CDR3 has 14 amino acids.

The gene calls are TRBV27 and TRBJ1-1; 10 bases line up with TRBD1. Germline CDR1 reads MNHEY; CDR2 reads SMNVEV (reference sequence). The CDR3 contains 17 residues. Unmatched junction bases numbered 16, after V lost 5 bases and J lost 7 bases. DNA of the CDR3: TGTGCCAGCAGTCCCTTTCCCGCCGGGACAGGGGAGGGTGAAGCTTTCTTT. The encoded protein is CASSPFPAGTGEGEAFF.

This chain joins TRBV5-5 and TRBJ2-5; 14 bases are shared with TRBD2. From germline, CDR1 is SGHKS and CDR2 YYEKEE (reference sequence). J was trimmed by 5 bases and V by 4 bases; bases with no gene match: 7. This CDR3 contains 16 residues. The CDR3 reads CASSGTSGGLKETQYF. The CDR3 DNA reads TGTGCCAGCAGCGGGACTAGCGGGGGCCTTAAGGAGACCCAGTACTTC.